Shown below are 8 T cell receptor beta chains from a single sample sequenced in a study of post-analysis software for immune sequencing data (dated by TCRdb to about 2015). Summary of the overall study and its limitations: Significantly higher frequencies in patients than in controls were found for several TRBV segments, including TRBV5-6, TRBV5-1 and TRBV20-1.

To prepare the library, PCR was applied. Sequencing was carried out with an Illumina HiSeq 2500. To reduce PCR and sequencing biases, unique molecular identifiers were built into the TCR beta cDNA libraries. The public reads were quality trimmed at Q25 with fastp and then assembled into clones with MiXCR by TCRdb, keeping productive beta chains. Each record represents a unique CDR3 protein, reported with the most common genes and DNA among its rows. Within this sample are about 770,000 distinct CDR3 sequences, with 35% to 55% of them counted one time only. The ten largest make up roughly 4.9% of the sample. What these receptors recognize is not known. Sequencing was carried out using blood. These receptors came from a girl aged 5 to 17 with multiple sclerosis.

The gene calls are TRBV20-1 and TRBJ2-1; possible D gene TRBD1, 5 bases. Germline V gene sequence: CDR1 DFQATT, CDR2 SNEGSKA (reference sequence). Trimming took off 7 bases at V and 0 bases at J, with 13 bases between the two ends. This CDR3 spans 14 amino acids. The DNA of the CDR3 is TGCAGTGTTCCGACAGAGAGCTCCTACAATGAGCAGTTCTTC. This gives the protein CSVPTESSYNEQFF.

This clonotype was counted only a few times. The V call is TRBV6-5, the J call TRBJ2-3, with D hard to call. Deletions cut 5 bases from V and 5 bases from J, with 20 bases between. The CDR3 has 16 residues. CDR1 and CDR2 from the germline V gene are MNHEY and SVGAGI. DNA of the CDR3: TGTGCCAGCAGTATCCGGGCCACTTCGCGCCAAGATACGCAGTATTTT. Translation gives CASSIRATSRQDTQYF.

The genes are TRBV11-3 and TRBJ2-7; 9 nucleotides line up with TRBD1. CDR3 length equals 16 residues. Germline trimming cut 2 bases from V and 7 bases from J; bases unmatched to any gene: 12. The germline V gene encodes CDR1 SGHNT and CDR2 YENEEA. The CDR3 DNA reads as TGTGCCAGCAGCTTAAGGGGGACAGGGCAATACAATGAGCAGTACTTC. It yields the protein CASSLRGTGQYNEQYF.

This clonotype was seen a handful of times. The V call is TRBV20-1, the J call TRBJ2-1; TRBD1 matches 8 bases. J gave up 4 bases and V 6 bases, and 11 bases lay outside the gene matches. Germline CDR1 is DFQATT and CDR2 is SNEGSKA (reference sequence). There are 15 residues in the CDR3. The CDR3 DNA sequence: TGCAGTGCCCCTCCGGCAGGGGGCGGGTACAATGAGCAGTTCTTC. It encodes CSAPPAGGGYNEQFF.

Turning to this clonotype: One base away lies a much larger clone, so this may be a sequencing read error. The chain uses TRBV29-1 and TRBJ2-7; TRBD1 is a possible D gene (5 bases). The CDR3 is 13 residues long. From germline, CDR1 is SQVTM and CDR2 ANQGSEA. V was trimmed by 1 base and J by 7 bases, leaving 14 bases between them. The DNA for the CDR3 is TGCAGCGTTGAAGGGGGCTCCTACAATGAGCAGTACTTC. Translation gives CSVEGGSYNEQYF.

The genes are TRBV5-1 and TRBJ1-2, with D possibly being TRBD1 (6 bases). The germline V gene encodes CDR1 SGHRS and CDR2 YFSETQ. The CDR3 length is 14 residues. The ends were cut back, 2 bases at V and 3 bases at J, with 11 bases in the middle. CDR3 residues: CASSFDRPDYGYTF. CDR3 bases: TGCGCCAGCAGCTTCGACAGGCCCGACTATGGCTACACCTTC.

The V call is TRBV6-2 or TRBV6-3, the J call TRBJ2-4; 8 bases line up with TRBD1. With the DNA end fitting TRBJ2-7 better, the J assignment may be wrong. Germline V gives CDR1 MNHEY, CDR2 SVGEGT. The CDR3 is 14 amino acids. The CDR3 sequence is CASSYAGQVYEQYF. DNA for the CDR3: TGTGCCAGCAGTTACGCGGGACAGGTATACGAGCAGTACTTC.

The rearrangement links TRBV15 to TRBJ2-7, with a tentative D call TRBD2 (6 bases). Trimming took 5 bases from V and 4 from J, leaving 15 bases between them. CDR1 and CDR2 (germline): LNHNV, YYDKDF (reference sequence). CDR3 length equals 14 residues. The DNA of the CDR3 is TGTGCCACCAGCGGGACCGGGGGATCTTACGAGCAGTACTTC. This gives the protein CATSGTGGSYEQYF. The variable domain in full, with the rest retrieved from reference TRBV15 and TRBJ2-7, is DAMVIQNPRYQVTQFGKPVTLSCSQTLNHNVMYWYQQKSSQAPKLLFHYYDKDFNNEADTPDNFQSRRPNTSFCFLDIRSPGLGDTAMYLCATSGTGGSYEQYFGPGTRLTVT.